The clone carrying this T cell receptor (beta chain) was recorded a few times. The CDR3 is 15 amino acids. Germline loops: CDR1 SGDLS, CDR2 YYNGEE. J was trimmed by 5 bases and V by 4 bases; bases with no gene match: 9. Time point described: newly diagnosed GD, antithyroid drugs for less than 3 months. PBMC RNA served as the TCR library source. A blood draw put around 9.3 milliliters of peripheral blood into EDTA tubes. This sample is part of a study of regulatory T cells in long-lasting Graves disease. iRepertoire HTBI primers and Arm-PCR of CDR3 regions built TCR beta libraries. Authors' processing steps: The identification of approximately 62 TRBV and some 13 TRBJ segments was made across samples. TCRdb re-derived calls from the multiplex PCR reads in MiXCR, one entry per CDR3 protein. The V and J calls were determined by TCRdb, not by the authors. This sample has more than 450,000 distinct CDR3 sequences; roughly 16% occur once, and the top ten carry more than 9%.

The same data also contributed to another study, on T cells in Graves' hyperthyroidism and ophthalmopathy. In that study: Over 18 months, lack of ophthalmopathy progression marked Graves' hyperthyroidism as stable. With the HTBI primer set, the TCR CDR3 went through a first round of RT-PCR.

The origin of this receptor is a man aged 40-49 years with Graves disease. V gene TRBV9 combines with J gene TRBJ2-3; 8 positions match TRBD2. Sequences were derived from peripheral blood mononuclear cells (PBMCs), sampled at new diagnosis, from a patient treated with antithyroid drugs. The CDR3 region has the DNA TGTGCCAGCAGCATGAGCGGGAGAGGGGAAGATACGCAGTATTTT. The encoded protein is CASSMSGRGEDTQYF. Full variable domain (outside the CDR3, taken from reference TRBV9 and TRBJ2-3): DSGVTQTPKHLITATGQRVTLRCSPRSGDLSVYWYQQSLDQGLQFLIQYYNGEERAKGNILERFSAQQFPDLHSELNLSSLELGDSALYFCASSMSGRGEDTQYFGPGTRLTVL.